This T cell receptor beta chain appears in the sequencing data of a study of shared clonotypes between healthy human individuals. Study-level background: The plates for each donor numbered three CD4 naive, three CD4 memory, two CD8 naive and one CD8 memory.

Donors were healthy HIV-negative adults without recently reported acute infections or vaccinations. Notes on this clone: The antigen remains undetermined.

Germline loops: CDR1 SGHRS, CDR2 YFSETQ. The length of the CDR3 is 16 residues. V lost 0 bases to trimming and J lost 0 bases, with 11 bases between them. Sequencing was performed with immunoSEQ multiplex PCR; in TCRdb, only in-frame clones are kept and a portion is missing. This table holds millions of clones, approximately 94% found once. Study results and limitations: Researchers found naive subsets generally carried larger estimated richness than memory subsets. Depth was large, yet rarefaction showed that sorted-subset sequencing was incomplete.

This TCR derives from a man in his late teens or twenties in good health. Source material: naive CD4+ T cells sorted from blood. This sample's subset: CD45RA+ positively selected. The chain has TRBV5-1 and TRBJ2-3; D unresolved. The CDR3 DNA is TGCGCCAGCAGCTTGGAATCCTTGACTAGCACAGATACGCAGTATTTT. This translates into CASSLESLTSTDTQYF.